Included here is one TCR beta chain sequence, with context. The V and J ends lost 7 bases and 8 bases respectively, with 20 bases between them. Germline assignment: CDR1 SQVTM and CDR2 ANQGSEA. The CDR3 has 14 residues. This entry is derived from a study of shared clonotypes between healthy human individuals. Repertoires were generated with immunoSEQ multiplex PCR, while TCRdb's copy carries only in-frame clones and drops some. The table lists fewer than 1.8 million clones, about 98.5% of them singletons. The source material was naive CD4+ T cells sorted from blood. Noted subset: CD45RA+ positively selected. The origin of this receptor is a man aged 30-40 years in good health. The chain couples TRBV29-1 to TRBJ1-4; D gene uncertain. The CDR3: CSAVARSRGEKLFF. Written as DNA, the CDR3 is TGCAGCGCGGTCGCCCGGAGCCGAGGGGAAAAACTGTTTTTT.